This T cell receptor (beta chain) was identified in a study of vaccination effects on CD4 cells after COVID-19. Across the study: Each participant received a vaccine that was either BNT162b2 or mRNA-1273, given as two doses.

Clones were sequenced by immunoSEQ multiplex PCR, and TCRdb holds only the in-frame ones, with some missing. The sample has 67,000 or so clones, approximately 79% seen once. Antigen-specific CD4+ T cells were expanded (with viral peptide pools) by the ViraFEST assay ahead of sequencing. Following 10 days of culture, CD4+ T cells were isolated. Among the vaccine recipients, none had a prior SARS-CoV-2 infection, and nucleocapsid antibodies were negative. Each culture had half its medium swapped for IL-2 medium on days 3 and 7. Findings and limits, study-wide: The study had few convalescent patients and no early post-infection timepoints. By a late point after vaccination, infection- and vaccine-induced clones had shrunk markedly through clonal contraction.

The CDR3 totals 16 residues. Germline lookup yields CDR1 KGHDR and CDR2 SFDVKD. The V gene lost 9 bases and the J gene lost 0 bases, with 19 bases spanning the gap. With regard to this clone: Its antigen is undetermined.

The source material was CD4+ T cells from PBMCs cultured with HCoV-OC43 spike peptides, sampled before COVID-19 vaccination. The sample's subset: HCoV-OC43 spike overlapping peptide pool stimulation. The V call is TRBV24-1, the J call TRBJ2-5, with a possible D match to TRBD2 (6 bases). This TCR was sampled from a human donor who received a COVID-19 vaccine. DNA of the CDR3: TGTGCCACCGAAACTAGCCCCTCCATTAACCAAGAGACCCAGTACTTC. Translated: CATETSPSINQETQYF.